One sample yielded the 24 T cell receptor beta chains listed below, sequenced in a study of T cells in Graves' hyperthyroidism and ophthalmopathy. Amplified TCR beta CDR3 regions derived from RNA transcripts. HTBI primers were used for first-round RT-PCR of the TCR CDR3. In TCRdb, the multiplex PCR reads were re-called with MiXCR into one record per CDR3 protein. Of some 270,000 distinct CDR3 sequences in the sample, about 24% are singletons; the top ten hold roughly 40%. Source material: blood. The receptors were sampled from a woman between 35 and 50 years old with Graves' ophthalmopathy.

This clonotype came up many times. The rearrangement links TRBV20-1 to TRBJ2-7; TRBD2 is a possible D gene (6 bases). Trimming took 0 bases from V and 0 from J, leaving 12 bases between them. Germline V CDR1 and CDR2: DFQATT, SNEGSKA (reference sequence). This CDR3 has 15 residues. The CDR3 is CSARDLATPSYEQYF. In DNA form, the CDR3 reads TGCAGTGCTAGAGATCTAGCGACCCCCTCCTACGAGCAGTACTTC.

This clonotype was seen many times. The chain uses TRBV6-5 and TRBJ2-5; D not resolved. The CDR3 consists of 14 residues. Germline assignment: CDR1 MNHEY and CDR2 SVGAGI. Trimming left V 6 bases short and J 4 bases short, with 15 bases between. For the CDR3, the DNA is TGTGCCAGCAGCCTCTTTAAAAATGGAGAGACCCAGTACTTC. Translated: CASSLFKNGETQYF.

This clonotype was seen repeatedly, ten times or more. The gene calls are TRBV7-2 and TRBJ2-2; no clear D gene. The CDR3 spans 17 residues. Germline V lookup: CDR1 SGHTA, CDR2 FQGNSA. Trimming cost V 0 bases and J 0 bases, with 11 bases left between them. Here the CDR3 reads CASSLAFYSSNTGELFF. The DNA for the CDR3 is TGTGCCAGCAGCTTAGCGTTTTACAGCTCGAACACCGGGGAGCTGTTTTTT.

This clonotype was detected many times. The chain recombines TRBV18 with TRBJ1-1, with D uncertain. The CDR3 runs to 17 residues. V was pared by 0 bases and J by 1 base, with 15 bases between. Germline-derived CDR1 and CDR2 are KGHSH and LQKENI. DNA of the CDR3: TGTGCCAGCTCACCACCTAATAGCGGGCAAGGGAACACTGAAGCTTTCTTT. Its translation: CASSPPNSGQGNTEAFF.

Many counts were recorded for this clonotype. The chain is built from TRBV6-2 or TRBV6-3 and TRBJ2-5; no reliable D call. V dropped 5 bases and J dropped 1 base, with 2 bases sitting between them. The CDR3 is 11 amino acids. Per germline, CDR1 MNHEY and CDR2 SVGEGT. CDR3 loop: CASSTQETQYF. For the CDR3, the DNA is TGTGCCAGCAGTACCCAAGAGACCCAGTACTTC.

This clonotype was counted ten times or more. CDR3 in amino acids: CASSLSPGKRGTGELFF. CDR3 nucleotide sequence: TGTGCCAGCAGCTTATCCCCAGGGAAGAGGGGCACCGGGGAGCTGTTTTTT. The chain joins TRBV11-1 to TRBJ2-2; D possibly matches TRBD1 or TRBD2 (5 bases each). Germline V gene data show CDR1 as SGHAT and CDR2 as FQDESV (reference sequence). CDR3 length equals 17 residues. The V gene lost 2 bases and the J gene lost 4 bases, with 17 bases spanning the gap.

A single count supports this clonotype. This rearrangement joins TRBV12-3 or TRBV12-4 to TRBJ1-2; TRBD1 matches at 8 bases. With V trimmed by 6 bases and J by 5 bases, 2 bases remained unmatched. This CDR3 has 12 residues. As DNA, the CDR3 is TGTGCCAGCAGAACAGGGGGGTATGGCTACACCTTC. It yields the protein CASRTGGYGYTF.

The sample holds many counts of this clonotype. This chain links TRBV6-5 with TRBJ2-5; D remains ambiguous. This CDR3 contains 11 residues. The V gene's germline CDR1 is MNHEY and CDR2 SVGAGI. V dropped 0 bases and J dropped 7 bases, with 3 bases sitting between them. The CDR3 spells CASSYSGTQYF. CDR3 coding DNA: TGTGCCAGCAGTTACTCGGGGACCCAGTACTTC.

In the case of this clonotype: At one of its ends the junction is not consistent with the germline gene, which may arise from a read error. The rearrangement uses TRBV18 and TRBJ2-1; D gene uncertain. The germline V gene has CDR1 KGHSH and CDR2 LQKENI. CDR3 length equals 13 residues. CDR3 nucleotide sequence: TGTGCCAGCTCACCGATAGGGTACAATGATCAGTTCTTC. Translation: CASSPIGYNDQFF.

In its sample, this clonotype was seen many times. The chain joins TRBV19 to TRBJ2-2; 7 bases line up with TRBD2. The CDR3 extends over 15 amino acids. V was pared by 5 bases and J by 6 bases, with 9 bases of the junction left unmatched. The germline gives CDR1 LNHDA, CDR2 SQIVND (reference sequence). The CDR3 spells CASSLAGVVAGELFF. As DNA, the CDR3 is TGTGCCAGTAGTCTGGCGGGAGTGGTCGCCGGGGAGCTGTTTTTT.

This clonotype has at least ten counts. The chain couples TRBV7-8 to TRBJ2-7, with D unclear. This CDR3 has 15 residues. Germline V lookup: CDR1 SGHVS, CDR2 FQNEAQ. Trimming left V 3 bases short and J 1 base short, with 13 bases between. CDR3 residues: CASSLRSTESYEQYF. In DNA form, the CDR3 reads TGTGCCAGCAGCTTGCGTTCGACGGAGTCCTACGAGCAGTACTTC.

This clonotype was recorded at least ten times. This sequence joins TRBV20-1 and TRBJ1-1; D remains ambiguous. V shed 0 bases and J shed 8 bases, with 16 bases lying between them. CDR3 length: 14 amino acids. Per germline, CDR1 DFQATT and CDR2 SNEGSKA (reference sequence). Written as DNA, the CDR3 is TGCAGTGCTAGAGATGCGGCGGGCATAGGCGAAGCTTTCTTT. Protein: CSARDAAGIGEAFF.

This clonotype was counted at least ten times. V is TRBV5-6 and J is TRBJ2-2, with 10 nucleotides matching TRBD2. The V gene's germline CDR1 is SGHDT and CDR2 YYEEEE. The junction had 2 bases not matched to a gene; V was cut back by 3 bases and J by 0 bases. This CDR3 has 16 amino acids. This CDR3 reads CASSSGLASNTGELFF. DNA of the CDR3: TGTGCCAGCAGCTCGGGACTAGCGTCGAACACCGGGGAGCTGTTTTTT.

CDR3 DNA sequence: TGTGCCAGCACCTCCGACAGCATCTCTGGAAACACCATATATTTT. This sequence encodes CASTSDSISGNTIYF. The genes are TRBV12-3 or TRBV12-4 and TRBJ1-3; D perhaps matches TRBD1 (5 bases). The CDR3 runs 15 residues. The V and J ends lost 7 bases and 0 bases respectively, with 13 bases between them.

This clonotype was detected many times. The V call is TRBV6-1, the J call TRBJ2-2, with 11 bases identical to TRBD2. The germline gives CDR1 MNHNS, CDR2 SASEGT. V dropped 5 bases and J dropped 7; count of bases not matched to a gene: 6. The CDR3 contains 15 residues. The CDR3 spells CASSPLAGGVGELFF. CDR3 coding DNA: TGTGCCAGCAGTCCTCTAGCGGGAGGTGTCGGGGAGCTGTTTTTT.

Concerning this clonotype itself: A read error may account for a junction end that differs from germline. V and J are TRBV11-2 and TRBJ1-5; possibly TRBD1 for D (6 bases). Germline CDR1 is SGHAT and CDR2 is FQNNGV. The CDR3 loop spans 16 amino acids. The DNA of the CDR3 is TGCGCCAGCAGCCAAGTGGGCGGACAGAGTAATCAGCCCCAGCATTTT. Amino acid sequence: CASSQVGGQSNQPQHF. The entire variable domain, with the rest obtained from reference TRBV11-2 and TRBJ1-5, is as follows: EAGVAQSPRYKIIEKRQSVAFWCNPISGHATLYWYQQILGQGPKLLIQFQNNGVVDDSQLPKDRFSAERLKGVDSTLKIQPAKLEDSAVYLCASSQVGGQSNQPQHFGDGTRLSIL.

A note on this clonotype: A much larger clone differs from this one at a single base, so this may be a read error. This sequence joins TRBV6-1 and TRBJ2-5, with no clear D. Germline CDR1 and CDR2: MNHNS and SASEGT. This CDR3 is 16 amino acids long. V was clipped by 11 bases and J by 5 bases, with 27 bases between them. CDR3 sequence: CAARSLGSYVSETQYF. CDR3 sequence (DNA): TGTGCCGCGCGGTCCTTGGGGTCCTACGTTTCGGAGACCCAGTACTTC.

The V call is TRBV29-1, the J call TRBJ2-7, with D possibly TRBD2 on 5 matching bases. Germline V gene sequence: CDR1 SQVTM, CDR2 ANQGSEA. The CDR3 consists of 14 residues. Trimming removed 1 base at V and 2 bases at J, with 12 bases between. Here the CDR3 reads CSVEGGQRPYEQYF. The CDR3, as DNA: TGCAGCGTTGAAGGAGGCCAGCGGCCCTACGAGCAGTACTTC.

CDR3 residues: CASSISLGEQYF. DNA for the CDR3: TGTGCCAGCAGCATTTCTCTGGGCGAGCAGTACTTC. The genes are TRBV7-6 and TRBJ2-7; no definite D call. Germline V lookup: CDR1 SGHVS, CDR2 FNYEAQ. V shed 5 bases and J shed 6 bases, with 11 bases lying between them. The CDR3 has 12 amino acids. The complete variable domain, with remaining parts taken from reference TRBV7-6 and TRBJ2-7, reads GAGVSQSPRYKVTKRGQDVALRCDPISGHVSLYWYRQALGQGPEFLTYFNYEAQQDKSGLPNDRFSAERPEGSISTLTIQRTEQRDSAMYRCASSISLGEQYFGPGTRLTVT.

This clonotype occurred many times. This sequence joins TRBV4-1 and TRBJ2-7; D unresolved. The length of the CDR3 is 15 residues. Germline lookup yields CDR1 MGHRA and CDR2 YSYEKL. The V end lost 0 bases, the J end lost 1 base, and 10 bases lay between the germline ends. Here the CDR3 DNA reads TGCGCCAGCAGCCAAGATGGAGCATTATCCTACGAGCAGTACTTC. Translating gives CASSQDGALSYEQYF.

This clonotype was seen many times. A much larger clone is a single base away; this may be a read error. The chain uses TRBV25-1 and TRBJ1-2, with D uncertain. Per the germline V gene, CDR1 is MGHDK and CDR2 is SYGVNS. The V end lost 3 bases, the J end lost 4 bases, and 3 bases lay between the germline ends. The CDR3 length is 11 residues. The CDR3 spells CASSEVYGYTF. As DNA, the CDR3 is TGTGCCAGCAGTGAGGTCTATGGCTACACCTTC.

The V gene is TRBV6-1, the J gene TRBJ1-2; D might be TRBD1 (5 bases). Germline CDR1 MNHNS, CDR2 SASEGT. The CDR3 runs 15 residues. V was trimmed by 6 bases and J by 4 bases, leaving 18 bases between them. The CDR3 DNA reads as TGTGCCAGCAGAGATTCCCCTGGGGCCCTCTATGGCTACACCTTC. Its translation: CASRDSPGALYGYTF.

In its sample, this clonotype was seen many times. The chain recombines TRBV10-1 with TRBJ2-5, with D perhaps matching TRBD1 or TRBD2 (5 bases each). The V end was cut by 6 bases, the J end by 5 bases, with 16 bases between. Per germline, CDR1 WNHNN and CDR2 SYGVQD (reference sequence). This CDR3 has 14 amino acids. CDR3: CASSSGPAGETQYF. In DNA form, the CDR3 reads TGCGCCAGCAGCTCGGGACCGGCCGGGGAGACCCAGTACTTC.

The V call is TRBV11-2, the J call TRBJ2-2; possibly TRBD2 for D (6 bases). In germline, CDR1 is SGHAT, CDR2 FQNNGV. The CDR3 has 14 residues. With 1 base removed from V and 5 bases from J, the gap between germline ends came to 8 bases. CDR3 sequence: CASSLGLATGELFF. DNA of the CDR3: TGTGCCAGCAGCTTAGGCCTAGCGACCGGGGAGCTGTTTTTT.